The 2 T cell receptor beta chains presented below share a single source sample, sequenced in a study of early T cells in non-severe SARS-CoV-2 infection. MiXCR was run by TCRdb on the 5' RACE reads, yielding one entry per CDR3 protein. The data show 70,000 to 95,000 distinct CDR3 sequences, roughly 14% seen once. The sample was whole blood. The receptors come from an adult who was a healthcare worker with PCR-confirmed SARS-CoV-2 infection or an uninfected control (not recorded which).

The chain carries TRBV7-8 and TRBJ2-5, with no clear D. Germline loops: CDR1 SGHVS, CDR2 FQNEAQ. This CDR3 contains 12 residues. Trimming stripped 4 bases from V and 0 bases from J, with 3 bases between. CDR3 nucleotide sequence: TGTGCCAGCAGCTGGTACCAAGAGACCCAGTACTTC. Its translation is CASSWYQETQYF.

This clonotype was seen at least ten times. The chain combines TRBV7-9 with TRBJ1-1; D is ambiguous. The CDR3 has 18 residues. The germline gives CDR1 SEHNR, CDR2 FQNEAQ (reference sequence). V lost 8 bases and J lost 1, with 26 bases in between. The CDR3 region is CASRLDGFSQLRNTEAFF. CDR3 nucleotide sequence: TGTGCCAGCCGCCTAGACGGATTTTCTCAACTGAGGAACACTGAAGCTTTCTTT.